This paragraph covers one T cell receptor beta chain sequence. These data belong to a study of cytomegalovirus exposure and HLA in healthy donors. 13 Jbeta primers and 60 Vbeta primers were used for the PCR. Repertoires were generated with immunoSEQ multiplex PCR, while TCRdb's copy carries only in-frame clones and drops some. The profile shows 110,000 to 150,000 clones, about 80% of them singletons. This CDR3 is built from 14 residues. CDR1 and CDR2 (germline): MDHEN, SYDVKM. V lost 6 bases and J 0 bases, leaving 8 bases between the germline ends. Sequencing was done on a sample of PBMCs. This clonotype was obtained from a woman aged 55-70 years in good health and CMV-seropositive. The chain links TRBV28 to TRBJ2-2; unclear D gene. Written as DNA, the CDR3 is TGTGCCAGCAGATCCCAGACGAACACCGGGGAGCTGTTTTTT. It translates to CASRSQTNTGELFF. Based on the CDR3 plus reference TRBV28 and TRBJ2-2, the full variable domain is DVKVTQSSRYLVKRTGEKVFLECVQDMDHENMFWYRQDPGLGLRLIYFSYDVKMKEKGDIPEGYSVSREKKERFSLILESASTNQTSMYLCASRSQTNTGELFFGEGSRLTVL.